The source of this TCR beta chain is a study of shared clonotypes between healthy human individuals. Looking at the study overall: Per-donor plates numbered three CD4 naive, three CD4 memory, two CD8 naive and one CD8 memory. Findings and caveats of the study: Compared with clonotypes that all four donors shared, non-shared clonotypes had lower generation probabilities. Tissue TCR repertoires likely differ from these blood-only repertoires.

Naive CD8 cells were CD45RO-negative, positively selected for CCR7, excluding terminally differentiated effector memory CD45RA+ cells. This CDR3 is 15 amino acids long. The germline CDR1 and CDR2 sequences are MDHEN and SYDVKM. With 5 bases clipped from V and 0 bases from J, the junction kept 4 bases outside the gene matches. Worth noting for this clone: Its specificity is not known.

The study ran the assay at deep level. Assay used: immunoSEQ multiplex PCR; TCRdb lists only in-frame clones, some missing. The sample shows roughly 2.1 million clones, 90% to 95% of them seen only once. What was sequenced was naive CD8+ T cells from PBMCs. The sequence was obtained from a man aged 18 to 29 in good health. Some clones in this sample may be carry-over from other donors' samples. The chain recombines TRBV28 with TRBJ2-4; 7 positions agree with TRBD1. CDR3 nucleotide sequence: TGTGCCAGCAGTACCTCAGGGGGAGCCAAAAACATTCAGTACTTC. Translating gives CASSTSGGAKNIQYF. Full variable domain (missing parts from reference TRBV28 and TRBJ2-4): DVKVTQSSRYLVKRTGEKVFLECVQDMDHENMFWYRQDPGLGLRLIYFSYDVKMKEKGDIPEGYSVSREKKERFSLILESASTNQTSMYLCASSTSGGAKNIQYFGAGTRLSVL.